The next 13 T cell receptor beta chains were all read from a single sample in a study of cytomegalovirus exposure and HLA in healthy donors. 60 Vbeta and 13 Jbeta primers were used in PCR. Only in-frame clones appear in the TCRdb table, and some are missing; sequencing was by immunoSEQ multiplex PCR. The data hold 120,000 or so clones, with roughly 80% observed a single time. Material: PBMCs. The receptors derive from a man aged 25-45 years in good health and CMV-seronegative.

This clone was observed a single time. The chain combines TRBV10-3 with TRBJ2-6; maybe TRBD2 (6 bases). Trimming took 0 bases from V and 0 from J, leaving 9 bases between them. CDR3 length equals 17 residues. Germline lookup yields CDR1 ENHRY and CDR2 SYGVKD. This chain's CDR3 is CAISESEGSSGANVLTF. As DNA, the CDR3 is TGTGCCATCAGTGAGTCGGAGGGTTCCTCTGGGGCCAACGTCCTGACTTTC.

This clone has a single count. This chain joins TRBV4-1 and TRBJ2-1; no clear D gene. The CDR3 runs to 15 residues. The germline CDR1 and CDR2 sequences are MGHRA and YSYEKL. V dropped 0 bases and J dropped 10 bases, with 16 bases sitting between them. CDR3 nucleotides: TGCGCCAGCAGCCAAGAGGCGTCAGGTTTGCGAGAGCAGTTCTTC. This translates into CASSQEASGLREQFF.

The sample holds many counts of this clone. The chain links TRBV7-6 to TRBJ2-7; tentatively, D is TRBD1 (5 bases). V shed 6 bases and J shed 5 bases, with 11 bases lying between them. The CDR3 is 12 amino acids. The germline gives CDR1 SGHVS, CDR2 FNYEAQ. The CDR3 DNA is TGTGCCAGCAGTGGGGCTATGGACGAGCAGTACTTC. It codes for CASSGAMDEQYF.

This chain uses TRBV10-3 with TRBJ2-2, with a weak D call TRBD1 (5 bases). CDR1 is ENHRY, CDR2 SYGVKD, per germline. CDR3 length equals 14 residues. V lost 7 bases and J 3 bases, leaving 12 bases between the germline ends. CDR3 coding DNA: TGTGCCATCAAGGGGTCTAGTGACACCGGGGAGCTGTTTTTT. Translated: CAIKGSSDTGELFF.

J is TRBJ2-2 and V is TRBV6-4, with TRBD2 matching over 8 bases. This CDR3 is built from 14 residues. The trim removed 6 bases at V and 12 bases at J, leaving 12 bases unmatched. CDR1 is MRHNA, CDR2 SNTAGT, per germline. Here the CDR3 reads CASSAAGGAEKLFF. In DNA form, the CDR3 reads TGTGCCAGCAGCGCTGCCGGGGGGGCGGAAAAGCTGTTTTTT.

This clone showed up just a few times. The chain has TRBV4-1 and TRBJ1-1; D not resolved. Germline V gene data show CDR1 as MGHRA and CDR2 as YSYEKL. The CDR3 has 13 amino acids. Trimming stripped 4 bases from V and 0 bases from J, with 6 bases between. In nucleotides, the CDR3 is TGCGCCAGCAGCCCCCCCTTGAACACTGAAGCTTTCTTT. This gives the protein CASSPPLNTEAFF.

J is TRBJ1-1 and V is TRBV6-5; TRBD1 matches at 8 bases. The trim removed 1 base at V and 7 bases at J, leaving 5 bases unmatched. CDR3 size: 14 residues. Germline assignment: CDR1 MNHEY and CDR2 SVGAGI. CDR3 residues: CASSYFVTGVEAFF. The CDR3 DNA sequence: TGTGCCAGCAGTTACTTTGTGACAGGGGTTGAAGCTTTCTTT.

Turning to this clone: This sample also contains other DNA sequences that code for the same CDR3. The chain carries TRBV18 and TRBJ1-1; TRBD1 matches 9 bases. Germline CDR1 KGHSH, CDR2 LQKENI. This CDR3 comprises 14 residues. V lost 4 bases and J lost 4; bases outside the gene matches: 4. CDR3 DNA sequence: TGTGCCAGCTCACTGGGACAGGGATCCACTGAAGCTTTCTTT. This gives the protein CASSLGQGSTEAFF.

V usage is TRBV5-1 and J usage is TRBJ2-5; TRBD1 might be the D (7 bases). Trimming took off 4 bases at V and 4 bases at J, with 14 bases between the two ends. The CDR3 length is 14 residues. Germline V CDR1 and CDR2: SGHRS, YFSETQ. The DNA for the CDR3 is TGCGCCAGCAGCACTAAGGAGGGGGCAGAGACCCAGTACTTC. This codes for CASSTKEGAETQYF.

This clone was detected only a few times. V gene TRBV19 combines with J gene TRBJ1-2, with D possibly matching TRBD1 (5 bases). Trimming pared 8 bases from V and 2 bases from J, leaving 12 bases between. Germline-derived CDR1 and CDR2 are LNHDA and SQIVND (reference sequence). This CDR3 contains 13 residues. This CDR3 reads CASDRGSNYGYTF. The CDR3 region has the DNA TGTGCCAGTGACAGAGGATCCAACTATGGCTACACCTTC.

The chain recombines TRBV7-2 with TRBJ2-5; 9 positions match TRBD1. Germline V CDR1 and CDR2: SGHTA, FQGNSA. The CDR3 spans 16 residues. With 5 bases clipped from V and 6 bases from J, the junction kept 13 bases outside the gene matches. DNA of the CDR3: TGTGCCAGCAGCCCAACAGGGGGCCTAGCGGCAAAGACCCAGTACTTC. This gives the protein CASSPTGGLAAKTQYF.

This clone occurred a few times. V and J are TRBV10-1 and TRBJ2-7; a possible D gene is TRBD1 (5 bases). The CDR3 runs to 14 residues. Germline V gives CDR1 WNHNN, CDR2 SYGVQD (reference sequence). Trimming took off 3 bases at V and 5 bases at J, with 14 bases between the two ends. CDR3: CASSDSRVFDEQYF. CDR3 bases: TGCGCCAGCAGTGACTCCAGGGTCTTCGACGAGCAGTACTTC.

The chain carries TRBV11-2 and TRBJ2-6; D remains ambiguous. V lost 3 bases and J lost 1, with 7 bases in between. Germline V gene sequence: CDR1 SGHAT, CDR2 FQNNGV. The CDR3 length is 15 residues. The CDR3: CASSFWASGANVLTF. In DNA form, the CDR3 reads TGTGCCAGCAGCTTCTGGGCGTCTGGGGCCAACGTCCTGACTTTC.